The 26 T cell receptor beta chains given below trace back to one sample, sequenced in a study of blood T cell repertoires in COVID-19. The data were produced by immunoSEQ multiplex PCR, yet TCRdb's version contains in-frame clones alone and is incomplete. The sample has under 200,000 clones, 84% seen once. Sequencing was done on a sample of PBMCs or T cells enriched from blood (not recorded which). These receptors came from a man over 45 who had recovered from COVID-19.

This clone has only one observation. The genes are TRBV6-2 or TRBV6-3 and TRBJ2-7; possible D gene TRBD2, 5 bases. Germline V gene data show CDR1 as MNHEY and CDR2 as SVGEGT. The CDR3 length is 14 residues. The V end was cut by 6 bases, the J end by 6 bases, with 18 bases between. In DNA form, the CDR3 reads TGTGCCAGCAGCCCACGCACGAGGGCGCGCGAGCAGTACTTC. Amino acid sequence: CASSPRTRAREQYF.

The chain is built from TRBV5-1 and TRBJ2-1; D is unclear. CDR3 length equals 13 residues. V was shortened by 1 base and J by 13 bases, with 15 bases between the two germline ends. Germline V gene lookup returns CDR1 SGHRS and CDR2 YFSETQ. Here the CDR3 reads CASSLSQLTSQFF. CDR3 sequence (DNA): TGCGCCAGCAGCTTGAGTCAACTTACCTCTCAGTTCTTC. Full variable domain (missing parts from reference TRBV5-1 and TRBJ2-1): KAGVTQTPRYLIKTRGQQVTLSCSPISGHRSVSWYQQTPGQGLQFLFEYFSETQRNKGNFPGRFSGRQFSNSRSEMNVSTLELGDSALYLCASSLSQLTSQFFGPGTRLTVL.

This sequence joins TRBV12-3 or TRBV12-4 and TRBJ2-7, with 9 nucleotides matching TRBD1. The CDR3 consists of 13 residues. V was pared by 3 bases and J by 3 bases, with 0 bases of the junction left unmatched. CDR3 coding DNA: TGTGCCAGCAGTTTGGGACAGGGCTACGAGCAGTACTTC. Its translation is CASSLGQGYEQYF.

This chain connects TRBV19 to TRBJ2-1, with 14 bases matching TRBD2. V lost 3 bases to trimming and J lost 7 bases; unmatched junction nucleotides: 8. The CDR3 contains 17 residues. Germline CDR1 and CDR2: LNHDA and SQIVND (reference sequence). Here the CDR3 reads CASSIQPGLAGENEQFF. DNA for the CDR3: TGTGCCAGTAGTATCCAACCGGGACTAGCGGGGGAGAATGAGCAGTTCTTC.

The V call is TRBV15, the J call TRBJ2-3, with TRBD1 matching over 8 bases. The CDR3 covers 15 residues. The V and J ends lost 3 bases and 6 bases, in that order; junction bases with no gene match: 8. Germline CDR1 LNHNV, CDR2 YYDKDF (reference sequence). The CDR3 DNA reads as TGTGCCACCAGCAGTGAACAGGGGGGAGTGGATACGCAGTATTTT. It yields the protein CATSSEQGGVDTQYF.

The chain links TRBV4-3 to TRBJ1-1; D uncertain. From germline, CDR1 is LGHNA and CDR2 YSLEER. Trimming cost V 4 bases and J 6 bases, with 12 bases left between them. The CDR3 loop spans 13 amino acids. CDR3 region: CASSLFERAEAFF. CDR3 coding DNA: TGCGCCAGCAGCCTTTTTGAGCGGGCTGAAGCTTTCTTT.

The genes are TRBV7-9 and TRBJ1-2; tentative D call: TRBD1 (5 bases). Germline lookup yields CDR1 SEHNR and CDR2 FQNEAQ (reference sequence). This CDR3 spans 10 amino acids. CDR3 region: CSTGGVGYTF. DNA for the CDR3: TGTTCAACCGGGGGGGTTGGCTACACCTTC.

This clone was seen a handful of times. This chain connects TRBV3-1 (or the pseudogene TRBV3-2) to TRBJ1-1; tentatively, D is TRBD1 (5 bases). Trimming shortened V by 1 base and J by 9 bases, and 9 bases separated the two germline ends. CDR3 length equals 12 residues. CDR1 and CDR2 from the germline V gene are LGHDT and YNNKEL (reference sequence). This CDR3 is CASSQADRKAFF. Written as DNA, the CDR3 is TGTGCCAGCAGCCAAGCCGACAGAAAAGCTTTCTTT.

The V gene is TRBV11-1, the J gene TRBJ1-3; D unclear. The V gene lost 6 bases and the J gene lost 3 bases, with 6 bases spanning the gap. Germline assignment: CDR1 SGHAT and CDR2 FQDESV (reference sequence). CDR3 size: 12 residues. The CDR3 sequence is CASREFGNTIYF. CDR3 in DNA: TGTGCCAGCAGAGAGTTTGGAAACACCATATATTTT.

This chain joins TRBV7-9 and TRBJ1-3, with D perhaps TRBD1 (6 bases). Trimming took 3 bases from V and 5 from J, leaving 14 bases between them. Per the germline V gene, CDR1 is SEHNR and CDR2 is FQNEAQ (reference sequence). The CDR3 totals 15 residues. The CDR3: CASSLTQGMRNTIYF. The DNA for the CDR3 is TGTGCCAGCAGCTTGACTCAGGGGATGCGAAACACCATATATTTT.

The rearrangement uses TRBV7-9 and TRBJ2-3, with D uncertain. The length of the CDR3 is 14 residues. Germline CDR1 SEHNR, CDR2 FQNEAQ (reference sequence). Trimming took off 3 bases at V and 1 base at J, with 8 bases between the two ends. The CDR3: CASSFTGGTDTQYF. In DNA form, the CDR3 reads TGTGCCAGCAGCTTCACGGGTGGCACAGATACGCAGTATTTT.

CDR3 DNA sequence: TGTGCCAGCAGCTTGAGGGGCAGGGGAAGCGCTTCACCCCTCCACTTT. Protein: CASSLRGRGSASPLHF. The chain has TRBV5-8 and TRBJ1-6, with a possible D match to TRBD1 (6 bases). The germline V gene has CDR1 SGHTS and CDR2 YDEGEE. The V end was cut by 1 base, the J end by 9 bases, with 17 bases between. The length of the CDR3 is 16 residues.

The chain couples TRBV10-1 to TRBJ1-5; 10 bases line up with TRBD1. Germline V gives CDR1 WNHNN, CDR2 SYGVQD (reference sequence). The CDR3 consists of 14 residues. The ends lost 9 bases at V and 4 bases at J; junction bases unmatched: 6. CDR3 bases: TGCGCCAGGAGAGACAGGGGGCGGAATCAGCCCCAGCATTTT. This sequence encodes CARRDRGRNQPQHF.

This chain joins TRBV28 and TRBJ1-4, with TRBD1 matching over 7 bases. The germline V gene encodes CDR1 MDHEN and CDR2 SYDVKM. This CDR3 comprises 12 residues. V was pared by 10 bases and J by 9 bases, with 8 bases of the junction left unmatched. The CDR3 sequence is CATDRVGQKLFF. CDR3 nucleotides: TGTGCCACCGACAGGGTGGGTCAAAAACTGTTTTTT.

The sample holds one count of this clone. The chain uses TRBV11-3 and TRBJ2-3, with TRBD2 matching over 7 bases. The V and J ends lost 1 base and 5 bases, in that order; junction bases with no gene match: 3. The CDR3 consists of 14 residues. CDR1 is SGHNT and CDR2 is YENEEA in the germline V gene. This chain's CDR3 is CASSLGGRGDTQYF. The CDR3 nucleotides read TGTGCCAGCAGCTTAGGGGGGAGGGGAGATACGCAGTATTTT. Full variable domain (missing parts from reference TRBV11-3 and TRBJ2-3): EAGVVQSPRYKIIEKKQPVAFWCNPISGHNTLYWYLQNLGQGPELLIRYENEEAVDDSQLPKDRFSAERLKGVDSTLKIQPAELGDSAVYLCASSLGGRGDTQYFGPGTRLTVL.

The rearrangement uses TRBV5-1 and TRBJ2-5, with 7 bases matching TRBD2. From germline, CDR1 is SGHRS and CDR2 YFSETQ. The CDR3 consists of 16 residues. V shed 0 bases, J shed 0 bases, and the junction held 5 bases outside the gene matches. CDR3 coding DNA: TGCGCCAGCAGCTTGGCCGGAAGCGGGGACCAAGAGACCCAGTACTTC. Its protein product is CASSLAGSGDQETQYF.

The rearrangement joins TRBV7-6 to TRBJ2-7; D not resolved. Deletions cut 5 bases from V and 2 bases from J, with 10 bases between. The CDR3 contains 13 residues. Germline CDR1 SGHVS, CDR2 FNYEAQ. In DNA, the CDR3 is TGTGCCAGCAGCCCCCGAGGAACCTACGAGCAGTACTTC. This gives the protein CASSPRGTYEQYF.

The rearrangement uses TRBV21-1 and TRBJ1-1; the table's TRBD1 call for D was not verified on the DNA. TRBV21-1 is deemed a pseudogene. The CDR3 sequence is 17 residues long. The CDR3 DNA is TGTGCCAGCAGCAAGGCTGGCAGGGGGGACCTGAACACTGAAGCTTTCTTT. Amino acid sequence: CASSKAGRGDLNTEAFF.

The J gene is TRBJ2-5, the V gene TRBV5-1; 9 bases match TRBD1. Germline CDR1 and CDR2: SGHRS and YFSETQ. The CDR3 has 15 amino acids. V shed 5 bases and J 5 bases; nucleotides not matched to a gene: 10. CDR3 bases: TGCGCCAGCAGTGGGATACAGGGGGCCCGGGAGACCCAGTACTTC. Encoded protein: CASSGIQGARETQYF.

This rearrangement joins TRBV10-2 to TRBJ2-4, with D maybe TRBD1 (6 bases). CDR1 is WSHSY, CDR2 SAAADI, per germline. Trimming removed 8 bases from V and 0 bases from J, with 14 bases in between. CDR3 length equals 15 residues. CDR3: CASWDQGLAKNIQYF. The CDR3 nucleotides are TGCGCCAGCTGGGATCAGGGGCTAGCCAAAAACATTCAGTACTTC.

The V and J genes are TRBV6-5 and TRBJ2-3, with D maybe TRBD1 (6 bases). Germline values: CDR1 MNHEY, CDR2 SVGAGI. This CDR3 region has 16 residues. Trimming took off 2 bases at V and 0 bases at J, with 12 bases between the two ends. The DNA for the CDR3 is TGTGCCAGCAGTTACACGACAGGCACTAGCACAGATACGCAGTATTTT. Amino acids: CASSYTTGTSTDTQYF.

The rearrangement uses TRBV15 and TRBJ1-4, with D possibly matching TRBD1 (5 bases). The CDR3 extends over 13 amino acids. Germline CDR1 and CDR2: LNHNV and YYDKDF (reference sequence). Trimming shortened V by 6 bases and J by 4 bases, and 9 bases separated the two germline ends. The CDR3 protein is CATRDSYNEKLFF. The CDR3 bases are TGTGCCACCAGAGACAGCTATAATGAAAAACTGTTTTTT.

The chain combines TRBV18 with TRBJ1-4, with a possible D match to TRBD1 (5 bases). Germline V gene data show CDR1 as KGHSH and CDR2 as LQKENI. V was clipped by 4 bases and J by 0 bases, with 9 bases between them. This CDR3 has 15 amino acids. This chain's CDR3 is CASSLSGATNEKLFF. The CDR3 bases are TGTGCCAGCTCACTTTCGGGGGCAACTAATGAAAAACTGTTTTTT. Combining the CDR3 with reference TRBV18 and TRBJ1-4 gives the whole variable domain NAGVMQNPRHLVRRRGQEARLRCSPMKGHSHVYWYRQLPEEGLKFMVYLQKENIIDESGMPKERFSAEFPKEGPSILRIQQVVRGDSAAYFCASSLSGATNEKLFFGSGTQLSVL.

This clone was seen more than once but under ten times. The chain recombines TRBV10-3 with TRBJ1-6, with 10 bases lining up with TRBD1. Germline trimming cut 5 bases from V and 5 bases from J; bases unmatched to any gene: 3. The germline gives CDR1 ENHRY, CDR2 SYGVKD. The CDR3 extends over 15 amino acids. The CDR3 region is CAISRDRGNNSPLHF. CDR3 in DNA: TGTGCCATCAGTCGGGACAGGGGAAATAATTCACCCCTCCACTTT.

This rearrangement joins TRBV9 to TRBJ2-5; D may be TRBD2 (6 bases). Trimming took 0 bases from V and 4 from J, leaving 13 bases between them. This CDR3 comprises 15 residues. Germline V CDR1 and CDR2: SGDLS, YYNGEE. CDR3 bases: TGTGCCAGCAGCGTAGACGGGCGGGGCTCAGAGACCCAGTACTTC. This gives the protein CASSVDGRGSETQYF.

This sequence joins TRBV10-3 and TRBJ2-2; 10 nucleotides match TRBD2. The CDR3 covers 16 residues. Germline CDR1 and CDR2: ENHRY and SYGVKD. J gave up 2 bases and V 6 bases, and 6 bases lay outside the gene matches. CDR3 in amino acids: CAIRPLAGDNTGELFF. As DNA, the CDR3 is TGTGCCATCAGGCCCCTAGCGGGGGACAACACCGGGGAGCTGTTTTTT.